The 3 T cell receptor beta chains in this list originate from one sample, sequenced in a study of breast tumors, draining lymph nodes, adjacent tissues. Axillary draining lymph nodes of breast cancer patients supplied the node samples. TCRdb ran MiXCR on the multiplex PCR reads and lists one entry per CDR3 protein. This sample has about 130,000 distinct CDR3 sequences, with 15% to 20% found just once. Sequenced material: axillary lymph node tissue. These TCRs come from a female donor with breast cancer. Some clones in this sample may be carry-over from other donors' samples.

This clonotype was observed a few times. This chain uses TRBV11-2 with TRBJ1-2; D remains ambiguous. This CDR3 spans 12 amino acids. Germline loops: CDR1 SGHAT, CDR2 FQNNGV. Between the trimmed V and J ends, which lost 6 bases and 2 bases, there was a span of 7 bases. In DNA, the CDR3 is TGTGCCAGCAGTGAGCGGAACTATGGCTACACCTTC. It yields the protein CASSERNYGYTF. The variable domain in full, with the rest retrieved from reference TRBV11-2 and TRBJ1-2, is EAGVAQSPRYKIIEKRQSVAFWCNPISGHATLYWYQQILGQGPKLLIQFQNNGVVDDSQLPKDRFSAERLKGVDSTLKIQPAKLEDSAVYLCASSERNYGYTFGSGTRLTVV.

This clonotype was observed a handful of times. CDR3 DNA sequence: TGTGCCAGCAGCCAAGGATTTCAGGGAAACACCGGGGAGCTGTTTTTT. This encodes CASSQGFQGNTGELFF. V and J are TRBV3-1 and TRBJ2-2; D perhaps matches TRBD1 (5 bases). Trimming left V 1 base short and J 2 bases short, with 11 bases between. The length of the CDR3 is 16 residues. Germline V lookup: CDR1 LGHDT, CDR2 YNNKEL (reference sequence). Full variable domain (outside the CDR3, taken from reference TRBV3-1 and TRBJ2-2): DTAVSQTPKYLVTQMGNDKSIKCEQNLGHDTMYWYKQDSKKFLKIMFSYNNKELIINETVPNRFSPKSPDKAHLNLHINSLELGDSAVYFCASSQGFQGNTGELFFGEGSRLTVL.

This clonotype was seen many times. V gene TRBV14 combines with J gene TRBJ2-7; no definite D call. This CDR3 region has 17 residues. V was shortened by 4 bases and J by 1 base, with 20 bases between the two germline ends. Germline V gene sequence: CDR1 SGHDN, CDR2 FVKESK. The CDR3 nucleotides read TGTGCCAGCAGCCCGTCCCGTGTTTTAGCCGAATCCTACGAGCAGTACTTC. Translation: CASSPSRVLAESYEQYF.